What follows are 30 T cell receptor beta chains derived from one specimen sequenced in a study of T cell responses to AZD1222 COVID-19 vaccine (dated by TCRdb to the early 2020s). Libraries were constructed by the immunoSEQ multiplex PCR assay. TCRdb took this table from immuneACCESS and kept in-frame rearrangements with V and J called. Such tables lack part of the clones; where checked against another copy, unresolved V genes explain under half of the gap, and the rest is unexplained. Across this sample there are 55,000 to 85,000 clones, with around 84% seen only once. 9.8% of the sample comes from the top ten. In light of the paper, this sample's time point label describes: baseline before first vaccination. The sequenced sample was peripheral blood, obtained on day 0 of AZD1222 vaccination. The source is an adult in good health.

The chain employs TRBV12-3 or TRBV12-4 and TRBJ1-1; D not certain. The CDR3 spans 12 residues. V was cut by 10 bases and J by 5 bases, with 14 bases left in between. CDR3 DNA: TGTGCCACCTCACGGGGAAGGACTGAAGCTTTCTTT. It specifies CATSRGRTEAFF.

V usage is TRBV29-1 and J usage is TRBJ1-1, with D uncertain. Germline CDR1 SQVTM, CDR2 ANQGSEA. V lost 2 bases and J 1 base, leaving 8 bases between the germline ends. The CDR3 runs to 13 residues. DNA for the CDR3: TGCAGCGTTGAAATACAGACGAACACTGAAGCTTTCTTT. Encoded protein: CSVEIQTNTEAFF. Filled out from reference TRBV29-1 and TRBJ1-1, the complete variable domain reads SAVISQKPSRDICQRGTSLTIQCQVDSQVTMMFWYRQQPGQSLTLIATANQGSEATYESGFVIDKFPISRPNLTFSTLTVSNMSPEDSSIYLCSVEIQTNTEAFFGQGTRLTVV.

CDR3 nucleotides: TGTGCCAGTAGCACACCGGGACAGAAGGGGGACTATGGCTACACCTTC. Protein sequence: CASSTPGQKGDYGYTF. V is TRBV19 and J is TRBJ1-2; 7 positions agree with TRBD1. CDR1 is LNHDA, CDR2 SQIVND, per germline (reference sequence). After removal of 6 bases from V and 3 bases from J, the junction contained 13 bases not matched to a gene. This CDR3 is 16 amino acids long.

The V call is TRBV12-3 or TRBV12-4, the J call TRBJ2-7; D possibly corresponds to TRBD1 (5 bases). The CDR3 extends over 11 amino acids. The V and J ends lost 2 bases and 6 bases respectively, with 5 bases between them. CDR3 amino acids: CASSLRGEQYF. The DNA of the CDR3 is TGTGCCAGCAGTTTAAGGGGCGAGCAGTACTTC.

This chain uses TRBV12-3 or TRBV12-4 with TRBJ2-1; D is uncertain. This CDR3 has 11 amino acids. Trimming took 6 bases from V and 3 from J, leaving 3 bases between them. This CDR3 is CASSFYNEQFF. The CDR3 DNA is TGTGCCAGCAGCTTCTACAATGAGCAGTTCTTC.

This chain's CDR3 is CASSLVGAGAGTGELFF. In DNA form, the CDR3 reads TGTGCCAGCAGCTTAGTGGGGGCGGGGGCAGGGACCGGGGAGCTGTTTTTT. The V gene is TRBV7-2, the J gene TRBJ2-2, with a weak D call TRBD2 (7 bases). Germline CDR1 SGHTA, CDR2 FQGNSA. V was clipped by 1 base and J by 5 bases, with 17 bases between them. There are 17 residues in the CDR3. The full variable domain, in which reference TRBV7-2 and TRBJ2-2 provide the parts outside the CDR3, is GAGVSQSPSNKVTEKGKDVELRCDPISGHTALYWYRQSLGQGLEFLIYFQGNSAPDKSGLPSDRFSAERTGGSVSTLTIQRTQQEDSAVYLCASSLVGAGAGTGELFFGEGSRLTVL.

The rearrangement links TRBV28 to TRBJ1-1; D is uncertain. The CDR3 runs to 13 residues. Trimming stripped 7 bases from V and 8 bases from J, with 17 bases between. Germline V gene sequence: CDR1 MDHEN, CDR2 SYDVKM. The CDR3 here is CASTPMTPREAFF. In nucleotides, the CDR3 is TGTGCCAGCACCCCTATGACCCCTAGAGAAGCTTTCTTT.

J is TRBJ2-7 and V is TRBV9, with TRBD1 matching over 8 bases. The CDR3 is 14 amino acids. Trimming at V came to 0 bases and at J to 5 bases, leaving 4 bases not matched to a gene. CDR1 and CDR2 (germline): SGDLS, YYNGEE. This CDR3 reads CASSVGPGGNEQYF. The CDR3 region has the DNA TGTGCCAGCAGCGTAGGTCCAGGGGGCAACGAGCAGTACTTC.

This chain uses TRBV28 with TRBJ1-2; a possible D gene is TRBD1 (5 bases). CDR3 length equals 14 residues. In germline, CDR1 is MDHEN, CDR2 SYDVKM. Trimming pared 4 bases from V and 0 bases from J, leaving 9 bases between. DNA of the CDR3: TGTGCCAGCAGTTCCCCGGGGGCTAACTATGGCTACACCTTC. Its protein product is CASSSPGANYGYTF.

The chain recombines TRBV5-4 with TRBJ1-2; TRBD1 might be the D (5 bases). The CDR3 runs to 15 residues. V was trimmed by 0 bases and J by 3 bases, leaving 12 bases between them. Per the germline V gene, CDR1 is SGHNT and CDR2 is YYREEE (reference sequence). The CDR3, as DNA: TGTGCCAGCAGCTTGGCCGCAGCGGGGGACTATGGCTACACCTTC. Translating it yields CASSLAAAGDYGYTF.

CDR3 amino acids: CASSTSGGQTQYF. The CDR3 nucleotides read TGTGCCAGTAGCACTAGCGGGGGACAGACCCAGTACTTC. V usage is TRBV19 and J usage is TRBJ2-5; 11 bases fit TRBD2. CDR3 length: 13 amino acids. The J segment lost 6 bases and the V segment lost 6 bases, leaving 3 bases of the junction unmatched. The V gene's germline CDR1 is LNHDA and CDR2 SQIVND (reference sequence).

The gene calls are TRBV7-9 and TRBJ1-2; 8 bases are shared with TRBD1. V was clipped by 1 base and J by 8 bases; unmatched bases: 15. Germline V gene sequence: CDR1 SEHNR, CDR2 FQNEAQ (reference sequence). This CDR3 has 17 amino acids. The chain's CDR3 is CASSLEGQGASLQGYTF. The CDR3 DNA follows: TGTGCCAGCAGCTTAGAGGGGCAGGGGGCCTCCCTTCAGGGCTACACCTTC.

J is TRBJ2-2 and V is TRBV6-5; 8 bases match TRBD1. The germline V gene encodes CDR1 MNHEY and CDR2 SVGAGI. The CDR3 runs to 15 residues. V was clipped by 6 bases and J by 7 bases; unmatched bases: 10. This CDR3 reads CASSPYRGTGGELFF. DNA of the CDR3: TGTGCCAGCAGCCCATACAGGGGGACGGGCGGGGAGCTGTTTTTT.

The chain recombines TRBV30 with TRBJ1-1; D perhaps matches TRBD1 (5 bases). Trimming took 2 bases from V and 5 from J, leaving 9 bases between them. CDR3 size: 12 residues. Germline V gene lookup returns CDR1 GTSNPN and CDR2 SVGIG (reference sequence). The CDR3 DNA sequence: TGTGCCTGGAGTCAGGGAAATACTGAAGCTTTCTTT. Translation gives CAWSQGNTEAFF.

This chain links TRBV3-1 (or the pseudogene TRBV3-2) with TRBJ1-4, with D possibly TRBD1 on 6 matching bases. The CDR3 runs to 16 residues. The germline gives CDR1 LGHDT, CDR2 YNNKEL (reference sequence). The V end lost 4 bases, the J end lost 8 bases, and 20 bases lay between the germline ends. CDR3 region: CASSPLGRMRGEKLFF. Written as DNA, the CDR3 is TGTGCCAGCAGCCCTCTAGGCAGGATGAGGGGGGAAAAACTGTTTTTT.

The chain combines TRBV9 with TRBJ2-7; 12 nucleotides align to TRBD2. The germline V gene has CDR1 SGDLS and CDR2 YYNGEE. This CDR3 spans 14 amino acids. J gave up 9 bases and V 4 bases, and 8 bases lay outside the gene matches. This chain's CDR3 is CASSPWPGLAGQYF. Written as DNA, the CDR3 is TGTGCCAGCAGCCCGTGGCCGGGACTAGCGGGGCAGTACTTC.

The V call is TRBV19, the J call TRBJ1-6, with D unclear. The V end lost 5 bases, the J end lost 7 bases, and 6 bases lay between the germline ends. The CDR3 loop spans 12 amino acids. The germline V gene encodes CDR1 LNHDA and CDR2 SQIVND (reference sequence). This CDR3 is CASSFQNSPLHF. CDR3 nucleotide sequence: TGTGCCAGTAGTTTTCAGAATTCACCCCTCCACTTT.

This clone is a singleton in its sample. The V call is TRBV9, the J call TRBJ1-5, with 11 nucleotides matching TRBD1. Trimming took 3 bases from V and 7 from J; bases not matched to a gene: 6. CDR1 and CDR2 (germline): SGDLS, YYNGEE. This CDR3 contains 15 residues. This chain's CDR3 is CASSAGTGGWQPQHF. CDR3 nucleotide sequence: TGTGCCAGCAGCGCAGGGACAGGGGGGTGGCAGCCCCAGCATTTT.

The chain employs TRBV11-2 and TRBJ2-7; the D gene is possibly TRBD1 (5 bases). The V end lost 2 bases, the J end lost 4 bases, and 15 bases lay between the germline ends. The CDR3 loop spans 15 amino acids. Germline V gene data show CDR1 as SGHAT and CDR2 as FQNNGV. CDR3 nucleotide sequence: TGTGCCAGCAGCTTACGCCAGACAGATCTATACGAGCAGTACTTC. This sequence encodes CASSLRQTDLYEQYF. The complete variable domain, with remaining parts taken from reference TRBV11-2 and TRBJ2-7, reads EAGVAQSPRYKIIEKRQSVAFWCNPISGHATLYWYQQILGQGPKLLIQFQNNGVVDDSQLPKDRFSAERLKGVDSTLKIQPAKLEDSAVYLCASSLRQTDLYEQYFGPGTRLTVT.

For this clone: The germline gene is not matched at one end of the junction; a read error may be the cause. The chain is built from TRBV19 and TRBJ1-2; no reliable D call. The CDR3 runs 13 residues. Germline V gene lookup returns CDR1 LNHDA and CDR2 SQIVND (reference sequence). Here the CDR3 reads CASTYWPNSGYTF. In DNA form, the CDR3 reads TGTGCCAGTACTTACTGGCCGAACTCTGGCTACACCTTC.

The rearrangement links TRBV6-5 to TRBJ1-1; D not certain. The CDR3 has 15 residues. Germline CDR1 reads MNHEY; CDR2 reads SVGAGI. Trimming cost V 2 bases and J 1 base, with 11 bases left between them. The CDR3 DNA reads TGTGCCAGCAGTTACGGAAATTTTGGGAACACTGAAGCTTTCTTT. This sequence encodes CASSYGNFGNTEAFF.

The CDR3 nucleotides are TGTGCCAGCAGCAAAGTACCCGGGACAGTTTCTTATGGCTACACCTTC. As protein: CASSKVPGTVSYGYTF. V usage is TRBV21-1 and J usage is TRBJ1-2; the D call in the table, TRBD1, was not verified against the DNA. TRBV21-1 counts as a pseudogene. The CDR3 contains 16 residues.

This clone has a single count. The chain couples TRBV7-3 to TRBJ1-2, with 7 bases that match TRBD1. Germline V gene sequence: CDR1 SGHTA, CDR2 FQGTGA. Trimming removed 5 bases from V and 6 bases from J; junction bases left unmatched: 9. The CDR3 has 14 residues. The CDR3 bases are TGTGCCAGCAGCCCGCGACAGGGTTTAGATGGCTACACCTTC. Amino acid sequence: CASSPRQGLDGYTF. The full variable domain, with the rest looked up from reference TRBV7-3 and TRBJ1-2, is GAGVSQTPSNKVTEKGKYVELRCDPISGHTALYWYRQSLGQGPEFLIYFQGTGAADDSGLPNDRFFAVRPEGSVSTLKIQRTERGDSAVYLCASSPRQGLDGYTFGSGTRLTVV.

The V call is TRBV7-9, the J call TRBJ1-2; D might be TRBD1 (5 bases). The CDR3 has 13 residues. The V gene lost 1 base and the J gene lost 7 bases, with 10 bases spanning the gap. Germline V gene data show CDR1 as SEHNR and CDR2 as FQNEAQ (reference sequence). Here the CDR3 reads CASSLGQSGGYTF. The CDR3 nucleotides are TGTGCCAGCAGCTTAGGACAGTCGGGTGGCTACACCTTC.

The chain recombines TRBV5-1 with TRBJ2-7; 9 nucleotides match TRBD1. The CDR3 runs to 16 residues. Trimming took 1 base from V and 4 from J; bases not matched to a gene: 9. Germline V gene data show CDR1 as SGHRS and CDR2 as YFSETQ. In DNA form, the CDR3 reads TGCGCCAGCAGCTTGTTCCAGTGGGACAGGGAGTACGAGCAGTACTTC. Its protein product is CASSLFQWDREYEQYF.

The rearrangement links TRBV7-2 to TRBJ2-7, with D possibly being TRBD2 (6 bases). CDR3 length equals 15 residues. CDR1 and CDR2 (germline): SGHTA, FQGNSA. The V end lost 5 bases, the J end lost 2 bases, and 16 bases lay between the germline ends. CDR3 DNA sequence: TGTGCCAGCAGCCTAGATCGCGGCGGGGCCTACGAGCAGTACTTC. Translated, it gives CASSLDRGGAYEQYF.

By share of the sample, this clone is medium-sized. This chain joins TRBV28 and TRBJ2-1; unclear D gene. The CDR3 loop spans 13 amino acids. Trimming took off 5 bases at V and 5 bases at J, with 10 bases between the two ends. Germline assignment: CDR1 MDHEN and CDR2 SYDVKM. DNA of the CDR3: TGTGCCAGCAGTCCCCCGGCCAACAATGAGCAGTTCTTC. Translation: CASSPPANNEQFF.

CDR3 amino acids: CASSLGLRYGYTF. The CDR3 DNA reads TGTGCCAGCAGTTTAGGTTTGCGCTATGGCTACACCTTC. The chain carries TRBV12-3 or TRBV12-4 and TRBJ1-2; D remains ambiguous. V was trimmed by 1 base and J by 4 bases, leaving 7 bases between them. This CDR3 has 13 residues.

V and J are TRBV30 and TRBJ1-2, with 11 positions matching TRBD1. The germline V gene encodes CDR1 GTSNPN and CDR2 SVGIG (reference sequence). The CDR3 is 15 residues long. V lost 3 bases and J lost 3; bases outside the gene matches: 6. The CDR3, as DNA: TGTGCCTGGAGAGGACAGGGGGCTGGGGACTATGGCTACACCTTC. Its translation: CAWRGQGAGDYGYTF.

This clone was observed at least ten times. V and J are TRBV9 and TRBJ2-2, with a weak D call TRBD2 (5 bases). The CDR3 is made up of 15 amino acids. Germline lookup yields CDR1 SGDLS and CDR2 YYNGEE. V lost 0 bases and J 5 bases, leaving 11 bases between the germline ends. CDR3 nucleotides: TGTGCCAGCAGCGTAGCCGGGGTTGGAACCGGGGAGCTGTTTTTT. Encoded protein: CASSVAGVGTGELFF.